This is a list of T cell receptor beta chains from one sample in a study of blood T cell repertoires in COVID-19. Only in-frame clones appear in the TCRdb table, and some are missing; sequencing was by immunoSEQ multiplex PCR. The sample holds about 320,000 clones, 65% to 90% seen once. The sequenced sample consisted of peripheral blood. The receptors come from a human donor in a cohort sampled during active COVID-19. Each CDR3 is given with its conserved first and last residue. Fields, in order: V gene, J gene, CDR3 protein.

TRBV24-1	TRBJ1-2	CATSETGQNYGYTF
TRBV2	TRBJ1-4	CAATGVATNEKLFF
TRBV5-1	TRBJ2-2	CASLSQGAGGELFF
TRBV29-1	TRBJ2-7	CSVEDQERQGALHEQYF
TRBV5-1	TRBJ1-1	CASSLSLGAMNTEAFF
TRBV5-5	TRBJ1-2	CASRGTGAWNGYTF
TRBV30	TRBJ2-2	CAWSLGQGNTGELFF
TRBV12-5	TRBJ1-1	CASGLEGRGTEAFF
TRBV19	TRBJ1-1	CASSMGPSSTEAFF
TRBV5-1	TRBJ2-7	CASSLYRGPSYEQYF
TRBV15	TRBJ1-2	CATSSGPDGQNYGYTF
TRBV11-3	TRBJ2-1	CASSLDLGSYNEQFF
TRBV10-3	TRBJ2-1	CAISESTTLDEQFF
TRBV19	TRBJ1-5	CASSTQTGGYSNQPQHF
TRBV27	TRBJ2-7	CASSPRLLSSYEQYF
TRBV7-6	TRBJ2-5	CASSLTGLQETQYF
TRBV5-8	TRBJ1-5	CASSRRGPQHF
TRBV7-3	TRBJ2-1	CASSLTIAGGRDEQFF
TRBV25-1	TRBJ2-2	CASSGGQGRAGELFF
TRBV6-5	TRBJ1-3	CAIESGGSGNTIYF
TRBV9	TRBJ1-1	CASSAPGGRNTEAFF
TRBV7-3	TRBJ1-6	CASSLKADYNSPLHF
TRBV30	TRBJ1-5	CAWSSGNSNQPQHF
TRBV20-1	TRBJ1-2	CSASWQGEKYGYTF
TRBV4-1	TRBJ2-3	CASSQSAGGTDTQYF
TRBV7-8	TRBJ2-1	CASSLDGLGSYNEQFF
TRBV11-3	TRBJ2-2	CASSLARGATGELFF
TRBV29-1	TRBJ2-7	CSVEDSDTGNEQYF
TRBV7-8	TRBJ2-7	CASSLGAGAEQYF
TRBV24-1	TRBJ2-1	CATSDQRQGGYNNEQFF
TRBV14	TRBJ2-1	CASSQFRDEQFF
TRBV6-5	TRBJ2-1	CATLGGGSSYNEQFF
TRBV7-2	TRBJ1-6	CASSLMDSSPLHF
TRBV10-3	TRBJ1-1	CATTEFAANTEAFF
TRBV2	TRBJ2-5	CARGRGGQETQYF